This TCR beta chain is drawn from a study of shared clonotypes between healthy human individuals. Findings of the study overall: Only a few donors were included, so the genetic and exposure-history diversity represented was limited. Relative to their counterparts shared across all four donors, non-shared clonotypes exhibited diminished generation probabilities. The study found about 5% of naive CD4 clonotypes shared across a handful of donors.

V gave up 7 bases and J gave up 8 bases; unmatched junction bases: 8. Germline V gives CDR1 MDHEN, CDR2 SYDVKM. This CDR3 is 14 amino acids long. Genomic DNA per cell subset filled all wells of several immunoSEQ plates. Some clones are missing from TCRdb's copy, which holds only in-frame ones; the method was immunoSEQ multiplex PCR. The sample consists of over 850,000 clones, about 84% of them appearing once. For this clone: Its antigen is unidentified.

The chain joins TRBV28 to TRBJ1-4; the match to TRBD1 covers 9 bases. This clonotype was obtained from a man between 18 and 29 years old in good health. Some clones in this sample may be carry-over from other donors' samples. Sample: memory CD4+ T cells from PBMCs. Regarding subset: CD45RA-negative fraction. The chain's CDR3 is CASISGTGREKLFF. DNA of the CDR3: TGTGCCAGCATATCCGGGACAGGGAGGGAAAAACTGTTTTTT.